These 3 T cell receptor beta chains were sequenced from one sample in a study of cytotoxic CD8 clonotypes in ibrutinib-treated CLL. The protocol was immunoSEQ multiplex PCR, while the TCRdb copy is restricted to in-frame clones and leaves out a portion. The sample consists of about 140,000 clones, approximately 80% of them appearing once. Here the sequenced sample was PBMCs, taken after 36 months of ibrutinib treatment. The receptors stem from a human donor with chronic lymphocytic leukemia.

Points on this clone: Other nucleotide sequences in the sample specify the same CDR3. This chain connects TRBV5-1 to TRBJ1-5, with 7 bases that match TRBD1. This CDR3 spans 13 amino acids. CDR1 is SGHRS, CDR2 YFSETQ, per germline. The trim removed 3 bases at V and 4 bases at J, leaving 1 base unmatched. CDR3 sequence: CASSSGQNQPQHF. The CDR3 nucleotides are TGCGCCAGCAGCTCGGGACAGAATCAGCCCCAGCATTTT.

CDR3 DNA sequence: TGTGCCAGCAGCTTACGTATGGGGTATTGGCAAAAAAATGAGCAGTTCTTC. Amino acids: CASSLRMGYWQKNEQFF. The chain links TRBV7-3 to TRBJ2-1; unclear D gene. The V end lost 2 bases, the J end lost 7 bases, and 21 bases lay between the germline ends. Germline values: CDR1 SGHTA, CDR2 FQGTGA. This CDR3 spans 17 amino acids.

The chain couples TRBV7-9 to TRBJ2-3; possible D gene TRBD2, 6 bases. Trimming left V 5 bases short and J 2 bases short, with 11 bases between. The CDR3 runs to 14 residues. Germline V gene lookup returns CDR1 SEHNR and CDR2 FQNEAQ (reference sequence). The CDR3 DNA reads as TGTGCCAGCAGCCCCGGACTAAACACAGATACGCAGTATTTT. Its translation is CASSPGLNTDTQYF.